This T cell receptor (beta chain) was recorded in a study of CD8+ T cells in alopecia areata. Study-wide context: People stayed on tofacitinib for 6 to 18 months, then stopped the drug for 6 months.

A remark on this clone: Its antigen is as yet unknown.

Notes on the study in general: Greater clonality was observed in lesional scalp samples, especially alopecia totalis/universalis, versus normal scalp.

It was cDNA, reverse transcribed from extracted RNA, that served as the sequencing template. Sequencing used immunoSEQ multiplex PCR; TCRdb keeps in-frame clones, though not all of them. Of about 130,000 clones in the sample, around 60% were seen once. Per the germline V gene, CDR1 is SGHNT and CDR2 is YYREEE (reference sequence). This CDR3 is built from 18 residues. After removal of 4 bases from V and 2 bases from J, the junction contained 7 bases not matched to a gene. Collection of lesional scalp punch biopsies and peripheral blood was performed in alopecia areata patients. The TCR sequence derives from a human donor with alopecia areata. The sample in question was CD4+ T cells sorted from blood, obtained at week 0. The chain recombines TRBV5-4 with TRBJ2-1, with 15 bases that match TRBD2. CDR3: CASSPRTSGGGPYNEQFF. Written as DNA, the CDR3 is TGTGCCAGCAGCCCGCGGACTAGCGGGGGGGGGCCCTACAATGAGCAGTTCTTC.